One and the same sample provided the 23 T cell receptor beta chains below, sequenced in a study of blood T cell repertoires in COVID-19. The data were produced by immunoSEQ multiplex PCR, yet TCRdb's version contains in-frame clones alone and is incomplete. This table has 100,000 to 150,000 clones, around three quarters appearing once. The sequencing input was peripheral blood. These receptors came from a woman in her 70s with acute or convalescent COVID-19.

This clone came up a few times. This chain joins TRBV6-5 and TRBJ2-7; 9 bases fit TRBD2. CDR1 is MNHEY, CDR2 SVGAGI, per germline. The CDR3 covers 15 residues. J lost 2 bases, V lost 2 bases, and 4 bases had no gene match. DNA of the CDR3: TGTGCCAGCAGTTACACGGCTAGCGGGGCCTACGAGCAGTACTTC. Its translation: CASSYTASGAYEQYF.

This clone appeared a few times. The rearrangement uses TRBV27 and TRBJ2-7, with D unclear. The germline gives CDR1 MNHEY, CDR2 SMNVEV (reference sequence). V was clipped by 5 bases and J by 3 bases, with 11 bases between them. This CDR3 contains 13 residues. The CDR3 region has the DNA TGTGCCAGCAGTCTGGGCAGGAACTACGAGCAGTACTTC. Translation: CASSLGRNYEQYF.

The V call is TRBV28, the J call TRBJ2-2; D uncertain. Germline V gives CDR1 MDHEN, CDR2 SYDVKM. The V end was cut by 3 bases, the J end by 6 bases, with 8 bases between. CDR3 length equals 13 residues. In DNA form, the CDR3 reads TGTGCCAGCAGTTTGCCTCGCGCCGGGGAGCTGTTTTTT. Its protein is CASSLPRAGELFF.

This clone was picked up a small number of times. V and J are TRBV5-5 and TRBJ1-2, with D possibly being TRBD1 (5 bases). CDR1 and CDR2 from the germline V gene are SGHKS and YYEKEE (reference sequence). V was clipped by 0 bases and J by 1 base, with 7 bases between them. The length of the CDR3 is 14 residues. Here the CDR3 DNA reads TGTGCCAGCAGCTTGGCAGGGATTAACTATGGCTACACCTTC. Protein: CASSLAGINYGYTF.

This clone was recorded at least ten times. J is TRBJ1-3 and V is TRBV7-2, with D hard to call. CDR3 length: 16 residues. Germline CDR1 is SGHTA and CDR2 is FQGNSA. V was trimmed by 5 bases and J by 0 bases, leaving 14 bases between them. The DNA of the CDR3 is TGTGCCAGCAGCCCATCGGACGGGGTCTCTGGAAACACCATATATTTT. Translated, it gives CASSPSDGVSGNTIYF.

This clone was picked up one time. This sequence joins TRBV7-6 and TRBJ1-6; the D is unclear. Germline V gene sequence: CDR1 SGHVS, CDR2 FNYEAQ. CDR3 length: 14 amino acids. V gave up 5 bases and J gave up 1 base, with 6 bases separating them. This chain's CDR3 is CASSAASYNSPLHF. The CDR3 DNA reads TGTGCCAGCAGCGCGGCATCCTATAATTCACCCCTCCACTTT.

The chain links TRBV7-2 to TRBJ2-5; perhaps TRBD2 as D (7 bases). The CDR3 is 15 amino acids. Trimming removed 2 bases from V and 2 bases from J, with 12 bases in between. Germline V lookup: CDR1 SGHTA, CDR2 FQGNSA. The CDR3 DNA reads TGTGCCAGCAGCTTATTCAGCGGGACACAAGAGACCCAGTACTTC. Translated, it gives CASSLFSGTQETQYF.

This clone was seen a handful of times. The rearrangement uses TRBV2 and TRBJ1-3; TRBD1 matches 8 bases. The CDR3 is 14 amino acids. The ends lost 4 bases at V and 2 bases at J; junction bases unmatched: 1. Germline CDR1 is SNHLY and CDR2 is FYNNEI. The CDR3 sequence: CASSAQGAGNTIYF. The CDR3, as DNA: TGTGCCAGCAGTGCACAGGGGGCTGGAAACACCATATATTTT.

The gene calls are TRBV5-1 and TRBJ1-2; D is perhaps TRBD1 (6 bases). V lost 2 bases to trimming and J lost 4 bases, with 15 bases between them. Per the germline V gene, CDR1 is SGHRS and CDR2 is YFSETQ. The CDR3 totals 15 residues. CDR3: CASSLRTDSPYGYTF. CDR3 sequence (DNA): TGCGCCAGCAGCTTACGGACAGATTCCCCCTATGGCTACACCTTC.

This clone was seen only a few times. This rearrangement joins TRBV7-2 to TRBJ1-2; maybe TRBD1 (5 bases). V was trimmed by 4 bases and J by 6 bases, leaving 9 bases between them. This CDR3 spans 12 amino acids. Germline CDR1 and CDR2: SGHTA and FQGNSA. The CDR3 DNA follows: TGTGCCAGCAGCTCAGGGCGTAATGGCTACACCTTC. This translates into CASSSGRNGYTF.

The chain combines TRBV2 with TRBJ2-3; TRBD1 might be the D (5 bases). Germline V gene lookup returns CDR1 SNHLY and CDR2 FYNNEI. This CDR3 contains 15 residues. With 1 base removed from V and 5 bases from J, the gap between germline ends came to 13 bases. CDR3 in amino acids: CASSEGTRFIDTQYF. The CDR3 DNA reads TGTGCCAGCAGTGAAGGGACACGCTTTATAGATACGCAGTATTTT. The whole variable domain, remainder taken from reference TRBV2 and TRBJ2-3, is EPEVTQTPSHQVTQMGQEVILRCVPISNHLYFYWYRQILGQKVEFLVSFYNNEISEKSEIFDDQFSVERPDGSNFTLKIRSTKLEDSAMYFCASSEGTRFIDTQYFGPGTRLTVL.

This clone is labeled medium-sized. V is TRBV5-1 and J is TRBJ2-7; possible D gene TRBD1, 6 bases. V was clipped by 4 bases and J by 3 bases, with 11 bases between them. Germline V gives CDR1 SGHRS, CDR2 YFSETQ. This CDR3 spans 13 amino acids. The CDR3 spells CASSDGQFYEQYF. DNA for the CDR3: TGCGCCAGCAGCGATGGACAGTTCTACGAGCAGTACTTC.

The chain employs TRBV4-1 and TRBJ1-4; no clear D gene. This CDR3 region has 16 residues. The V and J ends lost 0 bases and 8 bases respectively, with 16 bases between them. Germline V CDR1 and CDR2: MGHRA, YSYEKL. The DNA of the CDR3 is TGCGCCAGCAGCCAAGAAGGTATATCGGGGAGGGAAAAACTGTTTTTT. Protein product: CASSQEGISGREKLFF.

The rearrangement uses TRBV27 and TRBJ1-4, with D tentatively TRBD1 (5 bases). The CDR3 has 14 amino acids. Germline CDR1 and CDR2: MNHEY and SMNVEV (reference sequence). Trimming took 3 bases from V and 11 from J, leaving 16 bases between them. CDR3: CASSFAAGKGKLFF. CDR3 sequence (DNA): TGTGCCAGCAGTTTTGCGGCAGGGAAAGGGAAACTGTTTTTT.

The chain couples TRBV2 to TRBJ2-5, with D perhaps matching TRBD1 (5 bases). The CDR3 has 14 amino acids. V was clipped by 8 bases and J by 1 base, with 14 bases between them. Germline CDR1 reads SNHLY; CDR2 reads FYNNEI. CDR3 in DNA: TGTGCCAGCGCTGGGGCCCTATCCCAAGAGACCCAGTACTTC. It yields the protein CASAGALSQETQYF.

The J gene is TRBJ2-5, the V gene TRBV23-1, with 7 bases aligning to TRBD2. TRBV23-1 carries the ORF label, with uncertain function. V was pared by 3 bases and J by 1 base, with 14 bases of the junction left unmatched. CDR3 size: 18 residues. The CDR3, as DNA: TGCGCCAGCAGTCACCGCGGACTAGGAATAATTTTCCAAGAGACCCAGTACTTC. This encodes CASSHRGLGIIFQETQYF.

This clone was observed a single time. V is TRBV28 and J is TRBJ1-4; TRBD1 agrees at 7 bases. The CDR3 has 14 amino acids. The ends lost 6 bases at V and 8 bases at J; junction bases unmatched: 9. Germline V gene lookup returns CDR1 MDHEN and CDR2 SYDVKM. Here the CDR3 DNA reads TGTGCCAGCAGGTGGCGGGACAGAGGCGAAAAACTGTTTTTT. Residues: CASRWRDRGEKLFF.

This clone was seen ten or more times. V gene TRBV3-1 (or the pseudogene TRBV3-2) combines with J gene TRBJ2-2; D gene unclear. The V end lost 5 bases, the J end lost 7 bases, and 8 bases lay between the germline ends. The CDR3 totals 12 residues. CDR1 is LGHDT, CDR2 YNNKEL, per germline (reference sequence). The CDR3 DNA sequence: TGTGCCAGCAGCAATACGGTCGGGGAGCTGTTTTTT. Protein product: CASSNTVGELFF.

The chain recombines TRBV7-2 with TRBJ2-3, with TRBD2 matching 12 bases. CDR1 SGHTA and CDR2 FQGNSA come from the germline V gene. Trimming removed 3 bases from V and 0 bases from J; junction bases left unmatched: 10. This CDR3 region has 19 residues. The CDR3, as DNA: TGTGCCAGCAGCTTGATCGTGGCTAGCGGGGGGGCGAGCACAGATACGCAGTATTTT. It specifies CASSLIVASGGASTDTQYF.

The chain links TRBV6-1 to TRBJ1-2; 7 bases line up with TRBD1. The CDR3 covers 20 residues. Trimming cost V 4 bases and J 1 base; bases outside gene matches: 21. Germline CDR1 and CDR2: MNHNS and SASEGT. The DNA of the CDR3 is TGTGCCAGCAGTGCCGGTTGGACAGGCCCTAAGAAAGGGGATAACTATGGCTACACCTTC. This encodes CASSAGWTGPKKGDNYGYTF.

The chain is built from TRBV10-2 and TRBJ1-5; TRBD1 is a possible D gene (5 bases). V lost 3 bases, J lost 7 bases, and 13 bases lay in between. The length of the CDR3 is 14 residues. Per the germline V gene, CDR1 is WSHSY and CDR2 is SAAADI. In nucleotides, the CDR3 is TGCGCCAGCAGTGATTCCGGGGGGTCACAGCCCCAGCATTTT. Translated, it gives CASSDSGGSQPQHF.

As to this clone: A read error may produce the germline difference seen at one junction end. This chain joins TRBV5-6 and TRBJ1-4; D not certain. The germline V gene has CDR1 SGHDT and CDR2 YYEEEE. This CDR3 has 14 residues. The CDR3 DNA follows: TGTGCCAGCAGCTTGGGTCTTACTAACGAAAAACTGTTTTTT. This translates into CASSLGLTNEKLFF. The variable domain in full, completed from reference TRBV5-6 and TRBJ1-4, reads DAGVTQSPTHLIKTRGQQVTLRCSPKSGHDTVSWYQQALGQGPQFIFQYYEEEERQRGNFPDRFSGHQFPNYSSELNVNALLLGDSALYLCASSLGLTNEKLFFGSGTQLSVL.

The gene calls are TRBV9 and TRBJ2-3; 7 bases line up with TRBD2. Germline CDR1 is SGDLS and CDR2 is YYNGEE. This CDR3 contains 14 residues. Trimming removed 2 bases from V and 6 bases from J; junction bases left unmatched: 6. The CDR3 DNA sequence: TGTGCCAGCAGCGTGAGCCAGGGAGGGGATACGCAGTATTTT. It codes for CASSVSQGGDTQYF.